This TCR beta chain was identified during a study of T cell responses to AZD1222 COVID-19 vaccine (dated by TCRdb to 2020 to 2023). In the study overall: A total of 233 trial participants underwent TCR sequencing, of whom 200 to 220 received two doses of AZD1222 and about 25 received two doses of the MenACWY control vaccine. Enrollment into the trials was organized by age into subgroups of 18-55, 56-69 and 70-plus years, and those subgroups contained around 150, 28 and 57 TCR-sequenced participants, respectively.

Overall study results and their limits: Epitopes outside the regions mutated in the B.1.351 and B.1.1.7 variants were reportedly recognized by nearly half of the unique spike-specific TCRs. Because no day 14 peak-response samples were available, repertoires were characterized only after the peak T cell response. The 56-69-year group was small, and its depth increase did not reach significance, likely because of low power. After two AZD1222 doses, spike-specific TCR breadth and depth were significantly higher than at day 0 and than in MenACWY recipients. Participants were mostly white British, with more females than males. The authors suggested clonal diversity may have been underestimated. The whole spike protein was spanned by vaccine-associated CD4 TCRs, and dominant responses were seen in regions 160-218 and 743-854. Conclusions about previously exposed vaccinees are limited because only a handful of AZD1222 recipients were SARS-CoV-2 seropositive at baseline.

The CDR3 regions of human TCRbeta chains were analyzed by immunosequencing. For the original study's pipeline: TCRs in the repertoires were compared against a reference library of SARS-CoV-2-specific TCRs that had been generated with the MIRA antigen-specificity platform. Breadth meant the fraction of unique TCRs that were SARS-CoV-2-associated, whereas depth meant the fraction of total T cells that were SARS-CoV-2-associated. Using the MIRA data, every spike-specific TCR was mapped to the spike region that the TCR reacted to and assigned to either a CD4 or a CD8 class. Log10-transformed breadth and depth values were compared by one-way ANOVA with Sidak's multiple comparisons tests. Here the immuneACCESS table is served through TCRdb, limited to in-frame sequences with V and J called. Missing clones are a known gap in these copies; in checked studies unresolved V genes cover under half, and the rest lacks a known reason. V and J calls and clone size come straight from that table; D and trimming were deduced from the DNA. This sample holds over 150,000 clones; around 92% were observed only once. The ten largest clones capture about 4.5% of the sample.

The meaning of the sample's time point label: baseline before first vaccination. Sample treatment or condition, as interpreted from the label and publication: meningococcal conjugate vaccine given as trial control. Samples from vaccinated people were obtained from the UK trials COV001 and COV002, which included a single-blind randomized controlled phase 2/3 trial of AZD1222 (ChAdOx1 nCoV-19) in healthy adults. For TCRbeta chain sequencing, PBMC samples from trial participants were taken at day 0 and at day 28 after the second dose. About this clone: This receptor's antigen is unknown. One base away there is no much larger clone; base qualities are not given.

The germline V gene provides CDR1 SGHTA and CDR2 FQGTGA. The germline V and J ends show losses of 4 bases and 1 base respectively, and no gene match explains 4 bases of the junction. The CDR3 goes from the cysteine to the phenylalanine over 14 residues. CDR3 DNA is the only sequence kept; it has 42 bases, read in frame from the first base. Here the chain combines TRBV7-3 and TRBJ2-7; 7 bases in between match TRBD1. The receptor comes from an adult in good health. Source: peripheral blood, taken on day 0 of MenACWY control vaccination. The DNA sequence is TGTGCCAGCAGCTCACCACAGGGGTCCTACGAGCAGTACTTC. Its protein reads: CASSSPQGSYEQYF.